A single sample is the source of the 6 T cell receptor beta chains below, sequenced in a study of yellow fever vaccine responses in identical twins. TCRdb passed the RT-PCR reads through MiXCR, listing each CDR3 protein once. The sample holds about 1,300 distinct CDR3 sequences; about 86% are singletons and the top ten take roughly 30%. This material consisted of T cells from blood (PBMCs), unsorted or a sorted subset (not recorded which), taken before or after yellow fever vaccination (not recorded which). These receptors were taken from a female donor who received the yellow fever vaccine.

The chain has TRBV11-1 and TRBJ2-7; the D is unclear. V was shortened by 1 base and J by 9 bases, with 10 bases between the two germline ends. This CDR3 contains 12 residues. CDR1 is SGHAT, CDR2 FQDESV, per germline (reference sequence). The CDR3, as DNA: TGTGCCAGCAGCTTAGGGGCGGAAGGGCAGTACTTC. Its translation: CASSLGAEGQYF.

The J gene is TRBJ2-3, the V gene TRBV4-3; D is ambiguous. The CDR3 covers 15 residues. The V and J ends lost 0 bases and 4 bases respectively, with 11 bases between them. CDR1 LGHNA and CDR2 YSLEER come from the germline V gene. The CDR3 DNA reads TGCGCCAGCAGCCAAGACGGGCAGGCGGCAGATACGCAGTATTTT. Translated: CASSQDGQAADTQYF.

The rearrangement uses TRBV11-3 and TRBJ1-6, with TRBD1 identical over 9 bases. CDR3 size: 12 residues. Looked up from germline, CDR1 is SGHNT and CDR2 is YENEEA. V lost 5 bases, J lost 13 bases, and 3 bases stayed unmatched. CDR3 nucleotides: TGTGCCAGCAGCGGACAGGGGTCCCCCCTCCACTTT. Translation: CASSGQGSPLHF.

V usage is TRBV15 and J usage is TRBJ2-1; no definite D call. Trimming pared 0 bases from V and 0 bases from J, leaving 6 bases between. Germline-derived CDR1 and CDR2 are LNHNV and YYDKDF (reference sequence). The CDR3 covers 15 residues. This CDR3 reads CATSRDASSYNEQFF. The DNA of the CDR3 is TGTGCCACCAGCAGAGATGCGAGCTCCTACAATGAGCAGTTCTTC.

The rearrangement links TRBV20-1 to TRBJ1-2, with 9 bases lining up with TRBD1. CDR1 is DFQATT and CDR2 is SNEGSKA in the germline V gene (reference sequence). This CDR3 has 14 amino acids. V was clipped by 3 bases and J by 7 bases; unmatched bases: 9. Here the CDR3 reads CSASTGGPPLGYTF. The CDR3, as DNA: TGCAGTGCTAGTACAGGGGGCCCCCCTCTTGGCTACACCTTC.

The CDR3 reads CSVLTYNEQFF. In nucleotides, the CDR3 is TGCAGCGTACTGACTTACAATGAGCAGTTCTTC. The rearrangement uses TRBV29-1 and TRBJ2-1; D is ambiguous. Germline CDR1 and CDR2: SQVTM and ANQGSEA. The CDR3 contains 11 residues. Trimming removed 6 bases from V and 4 bases from J, with 7 bases in between.